A selection of T cell receptor beta chains follows, all from one sample in a study of sequential checkpoint blockade in melanoma. Repertoires were generated with immunoSEQ multiplex PCR, while TCRdb's copy carries only in-frame clones and drops some. The data show some 9,600 clones, roughly 73% seen once. This sample comprised CD8+ T cells sorted from blood (inferred from file names), obtained from a patient given nivolumab and ipilimumab in sequence. The origin of the receptors is a human donor with melanoma. Both conserved end residues are part of each CDR3. Rows may omit the clone size; those that give it use once, few, many or a size class.

j_call clone_size v_call cdr3_aa
TRBJ2-1 . TRBV6-1 CASSVWSGSSYNEQFF
TRBJ1-4 . TRBV6-4 CASSEFGGTNEKLFF
TRBJ2-7 . TRBV19 CASSLQEDYEQYF
TRBJ1-5 . TRBV7-8 CASSSLTGPNQPQHF
TRBJ2-7 few TRBV28 CASSEQGRAYEQYF
TRBJ1-5 . TRBV15 CATSRTENSNQPQHF
TRBJ2-1 . TRBV6-4 CASSRTGGSGNEQFF
TRBJ2-3 . TRBV27 CASTRTGNTDTQYF
TRBJ1-1 . TRBV9 CASSSDGGTEAFF
TRBJ2-7 . TRBV19 CASSMGTGTVSYEQYF
TRBJ2-2 medium-sized TRBV28 CASSSPQENTGELFF
TRBJ2-1 . TRBV7-8 CASSLEITVSYNEQFF
TRBJ2-3 . TRBV7-9 CASSPTSGIDTQYF
TRBJ1-2 . TRBV18 CASSPPSQDYGYTF
TRBJ2-7 . TRBV13 CASSLGGQGLAYEQYF
TRBJ2-7 once TRBV28 CASSLPSGSRYEQYF
TRBJ2-3 . TRBV5-4 CASSQTGSTDTQYF
TRBJ2-1 . TRBV7-9 CASSAGLFIGNEQFF
TRBJ2-1 . TRBV13 CASSYVLRQNEQFF
TRBJ2-1 . TRBV5-6 CASSLGLASEQFF
TRBJ2-5 . TRBV29-1 CSVVGTSGSGETQYF
TRBJ2-5 . TRBV28 CASSLLLGQGQETQYF
TRBJ2-5 . TRBV9 CASSVDGRGRETQYF
TRBJ2-1 . TRBV18 CASSPKDSYYNEQFF
TRBJ2-1 few TRBV28 CASSFALAVIYNEQFF
TRBJ2-7 . TRBV5-5 CASRWDISYEQYF
TRBJ1-6 few TRBV27 CASTQGQGNSPLHF
TRBJ2-7 . TRBV2 CASRGGTGPYEQYF
TRBJ2-7 few TRBV27 CASSPILASEQYF
TRBJ2-7 once TRBV25-1 CASSEPGKPYEQYF
TRBJ2-2 . TRBV7-9 CASSFSGIYTGELFF
TRBJ2-7 . TRBV4-3 CASSWTSGSSYEQYF
TRBJ2-7 . TRBV9 CASSVASTSSYEQYF
TRBJ2-1 . TRBV29-1 CSAYPGLAGANEQFF
TRBJ1-1 once TRBV7-2 CASSLTGSTEAFF
TRBJ2-5 . TRBV19 CASSSGLAQETQYF
TRBJ2-1 . TRBV29-1 CSVVAGGLDEQFF
TRBJ2-1 . TRBV27 CASSLARTSGPYNEQFF
TRBJ2-1 . TRBV19 CASTSTVSYNEQFF
TRBJ2-2 . TRBV2 CASRHGTGATGELFF
TRBJ2-7 . TRBV28 CASSGGTESSYEQYF
TRBJ2-1 . TRBV19 CASSIAGSSYNEQFF
TRBJ2-1 . TRBV27 CASSLVGTGYNEQFF
TRBJ1-5 . TRBV9 CASSAGQGANQPQHF
TRBJ2-7 . TRBV6-5 CASNQGWDSYEQYF
TRBJ2-1 . TRBV19 CASSPGGRYNEQFF
TRBJ2-1 . TRBV5-4 CASSSSGHEQFF
TRBJ2-7 . TRBV7-2 CASSLGLAYEQYF
TRBJ2-1 once TRBV4-1 CASSHPEEGPSYNEQFF
TRBJ2-1 . TRBV19 CASSIGGRISEQFF
TRBJ2-2 . TRBV9 CASSVAVGELFF
TRBJ2-1 . TRBV29-1 CSVEDWQEQFF
TRBJ2-7 . TRBV13 CASSSRQGNSYEQYF
TRBJ2-5 . TRBV7-3 CASSLSPGQGGETQYF
TRBJ1-1 . TRBV19 CASSIGQGGTEAFF
TRBJ1-2 once TRBV19 CASSKDSANYGYTF
TRBJ2-7 few TRBV28 CASSLTQGSYEQYF
TRBJ2-7 . TRBV27 CASSFSKGGYEQYF
TRBJ1-1 . TRBV29-1 CSVRWDLQGAIMNTEAFF
TRBJ2-1 . TRBV7-3 CASSPGLADNEQFF